The rows below give T cell receptor beta chains drawn from one sample of a study of cytomegalovirus exposure and HLA in healthy donors. Profiling relied on immunoSEQ multiplex PCR, and the TCRdb table lists in-frame clones only, not all of them. Of about 120,000 clones listed, approximately 80% are singletons. Sequenced sample: PBMCs. The receptors here all came from a woman aged 18-29 years in good health and CMV-seronegative. CDR3s leave out the opening cysteine and the closing phenylalanine or tryptophan. The size field is filled for only some rows; it gives once, few, many or a size class.

length	V	size	J	CDR3
12	TRBV13	few	TRBJ1-2	ASSLAQGGYGYT
14	TRBV5-1	NA	TRBJ1-1	ASSTYIGGTNTEAF
16	TRBV19	NA	TRBJ1-1	ASKVLVGRDRTNTEAF
12	TRBV10-2	NA	TRBJ2-5	ASRVTGGKETQY
14	TRBV9	NA	TRBJ1-5	ASSVASSHSNQPQH
13	TRBV7-2	NA	TRBJ2-1	ASSRTSGGPNEQF
18	TRBV5-8	NA	TRBJ1-6	ASSSGGGRRWSSYNSPLH
13	TRBV6-1	once	TRBJ2-7	ASSVERDSAYEQY
10	TRBV2	NA	TRBJ2-5	ASRQEGETQY
13	TRBV6-5	NA	TRBJ2-7	ASSYSWDSLYEQY
12	TRBV6-6	NA	TRBJ1-1	ASSYSGDRTEAF
11	TRBV5-6	NA	TRBJ2-7	ASSWGQSNEQY
14	TRBV5-1	NA	TRBJ2-5	ASSPRTSGGPETQY
10	TRBV15	NA	TRBJ2-1	ATSRGLSEQF
12	TRBV7-9	once	TRBJ2-7	ASSLIVGGYEQY
15	TRBV7-8	NA	TRBJ1-2	ASSRMSPGASNYGYT
13	TRBV7-3	NA	TRBJ2-6	ASSFGGSGANVLT
14	TRBV7-8	NA	TRBJ2-4	ASSLRSGQGFDIQY
13	TRBV19	NA	TRBJ2-1	ASSMKGGPSNEQF
11	TRBV27	NA	TRBJ2-2	ASSFTRIGELF
13	TRBV19	NA	TRBJ2-7	ASSTGTGFSYEQY
10	TRBV29-1	NA	TRBJ2-7	SAYGGANEQY
12	TRBV27	NA	TRBJ2-7	ASSLHRGGYEQY
16	TRBV9	NA	TRBJ2-6	ASSAFDRGGPGANVLT
13	TRBV11-2	NA	TRBJ2-1	ASSLTSGRAVEQF
13	TRBV5-4	NA	TRBJ1-1	ASSLIGGGSTEAF
12	TRBV7-9	NA	TRBJ1-5	ASSSSTGNQPQH
13	TRBV9	NA	TRBJ2-5	ASSVAESVTGTQY
13	TRBV30	NA	TRBJ2-4	AWGGEGRVKNIQY
13	TRBV5-1	NA	TRBJ2-7	ASSPRDRGLWEQY
11	TRBV6-1	NA	TRBJ1-2	ASSELVRAGYT
14	TRBV7-9	NA	TRBJ2-3	ASSLVVGIKGDTQY
11	TRBV18	NA	TRBJ1-5	ASSPSSNQPQH
14	TRBV19	NA	TRBJ1-2	ASSSVRDRGGYGYT
10	TRBV7-2	NA	TRBJ1-2	ASSHGWAGYT
12	TRBV30	once	TRBJ1-6	AWSPQVVISPLH
11	TRBV29-1	few	TRBJ2-7	SVQGGSLYEQY
12	TRBV30	NA	TRBJ2-7	AWSRGTGRSEQY
10	TRBV2	NA	TRBJ2-7	ASSDWFPGRY
11	TRBV2	NA	TRBJ2-1	AISRGSLDEQF
9	TRBV29-1	once	TRBJ1-2	SVIRGGGYT
12	TRBV5-5	once	TRBJ2-7	ASSQGQLDLEQY
13	TRBV6-6	NA	TRBJ2-1	ASSYGTSYYNEQF
14	TRBV29-1	NA	TRBJ2-2	SVEETSGRYTGELF
14	TRBV7-2	NA	TRBJ2-5	ASSLGSGRGYETQY
11	TRBV7-8	NA	TRBJ2-2	ASRPGQSGELF
11	TRBV6-1	once	TRBJ2-7	ASSNRGLYEQY
11	TRBV7-2	few	TRBJ2-7	ASSYGQTYEQY
13	TRBV27	NA	TRBJ1-2	ASSLNQGTPYGYT
16	TRBV7-6	few	TRBJ2-2	ASSPRTSGGSYTGELF